The rows below give T cell receptor beta chains drawn from one sample of a study of tumor and adjacent non-tumor tissue in lung cancer. Using its own MiXCR run on the multiplex PCR reads, TCRdb lists one record per CDR3 protein. The sample shows around 79,000 distinct CDR3 sequences, about two thirds of them seen only once. The source material was lung tumor tissue. The receptors stem from a woman between 40 and 55 years old with non-small cell lung cancer. Both conserved end residues are part of each CDR3. Fields, in order: V gene, D gene, J gene, clone size, CDR3 DNA, CDR3 protein. D genes are given only for firm matches. Clone size is not always given. Where it is, it says once, few, many or a class for expanded clones.

V gene: TRBV10-2
D gene: -
J gene: TRBJ2-1
clone size: once
CDR3 DNA: TGCGCCAGCACTGTGACTGAAAATGGGGAGCAGTGCTTC
CDR3 protein: CASTVTENGEQCF

V gene: TRBV4-2
D gene: TRBD2
J gene: TRBJ2-3
clone size: -
CDR3 DNA: TGTGCTAGCAGCCAAAGTAACGGGAGGACAACCGATACGCAGTATTTT
CDR3 protein: CASSQSNGRTTDTQYF

V gene: TRBV29-1
D gene: -
J gene: TRBJ2-5
clone size: -
CDR3 DNA: TGCAGCGGAGAGTGGGAGGCGACCCGGTACTTC
CDR3 protein: CSGEWEATRYF

V gene: TRBV28
D gene: TRBD1
J gene: TRBJ1-4
clone size: many
CDR3 DNA: TGTGCCAGCAGTTTATTCGGGACAGGGGTTGAAAAACTGTTTTTT
CDR3 protein: CASSLFGTGVEKLFF

V gene: TRBV4-1
D gene: -
J gene: TRBJ2-3
clone size: -
CDR3 DNA: TGTACCAGCAGCCGAGACAAACTGGATACGCAGTATTTT
CDR3 protein: CTSSRDKLDTQYF

V gene: TRBV6-1
D gene: TRBD2
J gene: TRBJ2-5
clone size: medium-sized
CDR3 DNA: TGTGCCAGCAGTGAGGCTATAGCGGGGGGCCCTTTCTGGTACTTC
CDR3 protein: CASSEAIAGGPFWYF

V gene: TRBV5-1
D gene: -
J gene: TRBJ2-3
clone size: many
CDR3 DNA: TGCGCCAGCAGCTTGGAGGGTACGCAGTATTTT
CDR3 protein: CASSLEGTQYF

V gene: TRBV6-1
D gene: TRBD2
J gene: TRBJ2-5
clone size: many
CDR3 DNA: TGTGCCAGCAGTGTCTTTAGCGGGACCTACCCCAGGGAGACCCAGTACTTC
CDR3 protein: CASSVFSGTYPRETQYF

V gene: TRBV10-2
D gene: -
J gene: TRBJ2-1
clone size: -
CDR3 DNA: TGCGCCAGCAGTTCAGGCGTCGAGAATGAGCAGTTCTTC
CDR3 protein: CASSSGVENEQFF

V gene: TRBV7-9
D gene: TRBD1
J gene: TRBJ2-3
clone size: -
CDR3 DNA: TGTGCCAGCAGCCCCAGGGGGCCGGGCACAGATACGCAGTATTTT
CDR3 protein: CASSPRGPGTDTQYF

V gene: TRBV6-5
D gene: TRBD2
J gene: TRBJ2-6
clone size: -
CDR3 DNA: TGTGCCAGCAGTTACGGGACTAGCGGGAGTGGGGTCAACATCCTGAATTTC
CDR3 protein: CASSYGTSGSGVNILNF

V gene: TRBV20-1
D gene: -
J gene: TRBJ1-1
clone size: -
CDR3 DNA: TGCAGTGCCACCAGAACTTCAGTGGGGACGGACACTGAAGCTTTCTTT
CDR3 protein: CSATRTSVGTDTEAFF

V gene: TRBV6-6
D gene: TRBD2
J gene: TRBJ2-3
clone size: -
CDR3 DNA: TGTGCCAGCAGAACCGGGACTAGCGGGGTGGGCATAGATACGCAATATTTT
CDR3 protein: CASRTGTSGVGIDTQYF

V gene: TRBV29-1
D gene: -
J gene: TRBJ2-7
clone size: many
CDR3 DNA: TGCAGCGTTCAACAGAGGACGGATGATTCCTACGAGCAGTACTTC
CDR3 protein: CSVQQRTDDSYEQYF

V gene: TRBV6-5
D gene: TRBD2
J gene: TRBJ2-1
clone size: few
CDR3 DNA: TGTGCCAGTAGTTACTCTGGCGGGAGGTCCTTAGGCGGGCAGTTCTTC
CDR3 protein: CASSYSGGRSLGGQFF

V gene: TRBV30
D gene: TRBD2
J gene: TRBJ2-2
clone size: many
CDR3 DNA: TGTGCCTGGAGTCAGGGAAGGACTAGTGGGACCGGGGAGCTGTTTTTT
CDR3 protein: CAWSQGRTSGTGELFF

V gene: TRBV2
D gene: -
J gene: TRBJ1-2
clone size: few
CDR3 DNA: TGTGCCAGCAGCCACGGAGGCAACTATGGCTACACCTTC
CDR3 protein: CASSHGGNYGYTF

V gene: TRBV5-1
D gene: -
J gene: TRBJ2-7
clone size: -
CDR3 DNA: TGCGCCAGCAGCTTAATCTACGGTGGGATCTCCTACGAGCAGTACTTC
CDR3 protein: CASSLIYGGISYEQYF

V gene: TRBV20-1
D gene: TRBD2
J gene: TRBJ2-2
clone size: -
CDR3 DNA: TGCAGTGCTAGACGCGGGACTAGCGGGAGTGGCACCAGGGAGCTGTTTTTT
CDR3 protein: CSARRGTSGSGTRELFF

V gene: TRBV29-1
D gene: TRBD1
J gene: TRBJ1-1
clone size: -
CDR3 DNA: TGCAGGGTTCTTCAACAGGGGAGGGACCACACTGAAGCTTTCTTT
CDR3 protein: CRVLQQGRDHTEAFF

V gene: TRBV29-1
D gene: TRBD1
J gene: TRBJ2-7
clone size: -
CDR3 DNA: TGCAGCGACCCTGGCCGGGACAGGTTCGAGTGGTACTTC
CDR3 protein: CSDPGRDRFEWYF

V gene: TRBV6-2/TRBV6-3
D gene: -
J gene: TRBJ1-2
clone size: many
CDR3 DNA: TGTGCCAGCAGTGACCGGGAGAGCAGGGGCTACACCTTC
CDR3 protein: CASSDRESRGYTF

V gene: TRBV9
D gene: -
J gene: TRBJ1-2
clone size: -
CDR3 DNA: TGTGCCAGCAGCGCCCCTTCCGGGCCCCGGGGCTTTTCCGACGGCTACACCTTC
CDR3 protein: CASSAPSGPRGFSDGYTF

V gene: TRBV20-1
D gene: -
J gene: TRBJ2-3
clone size: few
CDR3 DNA: TGCAGTGCCAGCGAGGGCACAGGTACGCAGTATTTT
CDR3 protein: CSASEGTGTQYF

V gene: TRBV6-6
D gene: -
J gene: TRBJ1-5
clone size: -
CDR3 DNA: TGTGCCAGCAATTACGCTGGTAGCAATCAGCCCCAGCATTTT
CDR3 protein: CASNYAGSNQPQHF

V gene: TRBV20-1
D gene: TRBD1
J gene: TRBJ2-7
clone size: many
CDR3 DNA: TGCAGTGCTGAGGACAGGGCCGCATACGAGCAGTACTTC
CDR3 protein: CSAEDRAAYEQYF

V gene: TRBV5-5
D gene: -
J gene: TRBJ1-1
clone size: -
CDR3 DNA: TGTACCAGCAGCTTGATAGCCAGTGACACTGAAGCTTTCTTT
CDR3 protein: CTSSLIASDTEAFF

V gene: TRBV19
D gene: -
J gene: TRBJ1-2
clone size: -
CDR3 DNA: TGTGCCAGTATTACCCCCGGAGGGTATGGCTACACCTTC
CDR3 protein: CASITPGGYGYTF

V gene: TRBV6-5
D gene: -
J gene: TRBJ2-1
clone size: once
CDR3 DNA: TGTGCCAGCAGTTGCAGGGCGGGTGTTGTTAATGAGCAGTTCTTC
CDR3 protein: CASSCRAGVVNEQFF

V gene: TRBV5-1
D gene: -
J gene: TRBJ2-7
clone size: -
CDR3 DNA: TGCGCCAGCAGCCCTAGGGAAAGTTACTCCTACGAGCAGTACTTC
CDR3 protein: CASSPRESYSYEQYF

V gene: TRBV11-2
D gene: -
J gene: TRBJ2-1
clone size: -
CDR3 DNA: TGTGCCAGCACAAGGTCGGGGGCCTACAATGATCAGTTATTC
CDR3 protein: CASTRSGAYNDQLF

V gene: TRBV6-5
D gene: -
J gene: TRBJ2-3
clone size: -
CDR3 DNA: TGTACCAGTAGCCCTCCCCAGGGCGCGGGCACAGATACGCAGTATTTT
CDR3 protein: CTSSPPQGAGTDTQYF

V gene: TRBV6-5
D gene: -
J gene: TRBJ1-6
clone size: -
CDR3 DNA: TGTGCCATCAGACCGGATTTGACAGCGAATTCACCCCTCCACTTT
CDR3 protein: CAIRPDLTANSPLHF

V gene: TRBV28
D gene: -
J gene: TRBJ2-6
clone size: -
CDR3 DNA: TGTGCCAGCAGTTCGTCAGAAATCTCTGGGACCAACATCCTGACTTTC
CDR3 protein: CASSSSEISGTNILTF

V gene: TRBV11-1
D gene: -
J gene: TRBJ2-5
clone size: -
CDR3 DNA: TGTGTCAGCAGCCAACATGGGGTGTCGACCCAGAACTTC
CDR3 protein: CVSSQHGVSTQNF

V gene: TRBV11-3
D gene: -
J gene: TRBJ2-1
clone size: -
CDR3 DNA: TGTGCCAACAGCTTAGAAGACTATGAGCAGTTCTTC
CDR3 protein: CANSLEDYEQFF

V gene: TRBV5-1
D gene: -
J gene: TRBJ1-2
clone size: -
CDR3 DNA: TGCGCCAGCAGCTTGGGAGGACGGAATGTCTATGGCTACACCTTC
CDR3 protein: CASSLGGRNVYGYTF

V gene: TRBV11-2
D gene: -
J gene: TRBJ1-6
clone size: few
CDR3 DNA: TGTGCCAGCAGCTCGACATTAGGGACAAACCGGGGTTCACCCCTCCACTTT
CDR3 protein: CASSSTLGTNRGSPLHF

V gene: TRBV6-5
D gene: -
J gene: TRBJ1-1
clone size: -
CDR3 DNA: TGTGCCAGTAGCATTGGGCCAGTTCAAGAAGCTTTCTTT
CDR3 protein: CASSIGPVQEAFF

V gene: TRBV5-4
D gene: -
J gene: TRBJ1-6
clone size: -
CDR3 DNA: TGTGATAGCAGTCTTCAGGTGGGGAATTCACCCCTCCACTTT
CDR3 protein: CDSSLQVGNSPLHF

V gene: TRBV6-5
D gene: TRBD2
J gene: TRBJ2-7
clone size: few
CDR3 DNA: TGTGCCAGCAGGCTAGCGGGGGCATATGAGCAGTACTTC
CDR3 protein: CASRLAGAYEQYF

V gene: TRBV11-2
D gene: -
J gene: TRBJ2-2
clone size: -
CDR3 DNA: TGTGCCAGTAGCCCCGATAATCAGAACACCGGGGAGTTGTTTTTT
CDR3 protein: CASSPDNQNTGELFF

V gene: TRBV11-2
D gene: TRBD2
J gene: TRBJ2-5
clone size: -
CDR3 DNA: TGTGCCAGCAGCTCCCCGTTGGGTGAGCGGGGGACTAAAGAGACCCAGTACTTC
CDR3 protein: CASSSPLGERGTKETQYF

V gene: TRBV5-5
D gene: TRBD2
J gene: TRBJ2-3
clone size: -
CDR3 DNA: TGTGCCATCAGCTTGGAGGCTAGCGGGGGGCCGATAGATACGCAGTATTTT
CDR3 protein: CAISLEASGGPIDTQYF

V gene: TRBV5-6
D gene: TRBD1
J gene: TRBJ1-1
clone size: -
CDR3 DNA: TGTGCCAACAGCTTTAGGGGGACAGGGCACCCTGAAGCTTTCTTT
CDR3 protein: CANSFRGTGHPEAFF

V gene: TRBV6-1
D gene: -
J gene: TRBJ1-2
clone size: -
CDR3 DNA: TGTGCCAGCAGCCTCTCTCCCTACAGGGAACCGCTTGCGAGCTACGCCTTC
CDR3 protein: CASSLSPYREPLASYAF

V gene: TRBV29-1
D gene: TRBD2
J gene: TRBJ2-1
clone size: many
CDR3 DNA: TGCAGCGTTGATCGCTCTCCCGGGACTAGCGTCTACAATGAGCAGTTCTTC
CDR3 protein: CSVDRSPGTSVYNEQFF

V gene: TRBV4-1
D gene: TRBD1
J gene: TRBJ2-5
clone size: few
CDR3 DNA: TGCACCAGCAGCCGGCCGGGACAGGTGGGAGAGACCCAATACTTC
CDR3 protein: CTSSRPGQVGETQYF

V gene: TRBV11-2
D gene: -
J gene: TRBJ1-2
clone size: few
CDR3 DNA: TGTGTCAGCAGTTTGGGGACGGGAAACTATGGCTACACCTTC
CDR3 protein: CVSSLGTGNYGYTF

V gene: TRBV29-1
D gene: -
J gene: TRBJ2-2
clone size: medium-sized
CDR3 DNA: TGCAGCGTCCGCACCGGGATGGAGGGGGAGCTGTTTTTT
CDR3 protein: CSVRTGMEGELFF

V gene: TRBV10-2
D gene: TRBD2
J gene: TRBJ2-7
clone size: many
CDR3 DNA: TGCGCCAGCAGTGTATCTAGCGGGCCTTCCTACGAGCAGTACTTC
CDR3 protein: CASSVSSGPSYEQYF

V gene: TRBV29-1
D gene: TRBD2
J gene: TRBJ2-1
clone size: few
CDR3 DNA: TGCAGCGTTGAAGCAACGACTAGCGGGAGGGTGGGTGAGCAGTTCTTC
CDR3 protein: CSVEATTSGRVGEQFF

V gene: TRBV11-2
D gene: -
J gene: TRBJ1-6
clone size: -
CDR3 DNA: TGTGCCAGCAGCTTAACCTCGGGGAATAATCCACTCCTCCACTTT
CDR3 protein: CASSLTSGNNPLLHF

V gene: TRBV12-3/TRBV12-4
D gene: -
J gene: TRBJ2-7
clone size: -
CDR3 DNA: TGTGCCAGCAATTTAGTTGACTCGTACGAGCAGTACTTC
CDR3 protein: CASNLVDSYEQYF

V gene: TRBV20-1
D gene: -
J gene: TRBJ1-6
clone size: once
CDR3 DNA: TGCAGTGCTAGGGAAACATGCTATAATTCACCCCTCCACTTT
CDR3 protein: CSARETCYNSPLHF